This T cell receptor (beta chain) was retrieved from a study of blood T cell repertoires in COVID-19. Study as a whole: PBMCs, B-cell-depleted T cells, or T cells were the source of the cDNA or gDNA that made up the material.

This clone came up once. Sequencing was performed with immunoSEQ multiplex PCR; in TCRdb, only in-frame clones are kept and a portion is missing. The sample shows 130,000 to 150,000 clones, 75% to 90% of them seen only once. Sequenced sample: peripheral blood. The receptor comes from a woman aged 55-69 years with active COVID-19.

Here the CDR3 DNA reads TGTGCCAGCAGTTCGGGGGGCCGGGATAGCAATCAGCCCCAGCATTTT. Translation: CASSSGGRDSNQPQHF. V gene TRBV28 combines with J gene TRBJ1-5; D perhaps matches TRBD1 (6 bases). Deletions cut 4 bases from V and 0 bases from J, with 13 bases between. The CDR3 length is 16 residues. Germline V gene lookup returns CDR1 MDHEN and CDR2 SYDVKM.